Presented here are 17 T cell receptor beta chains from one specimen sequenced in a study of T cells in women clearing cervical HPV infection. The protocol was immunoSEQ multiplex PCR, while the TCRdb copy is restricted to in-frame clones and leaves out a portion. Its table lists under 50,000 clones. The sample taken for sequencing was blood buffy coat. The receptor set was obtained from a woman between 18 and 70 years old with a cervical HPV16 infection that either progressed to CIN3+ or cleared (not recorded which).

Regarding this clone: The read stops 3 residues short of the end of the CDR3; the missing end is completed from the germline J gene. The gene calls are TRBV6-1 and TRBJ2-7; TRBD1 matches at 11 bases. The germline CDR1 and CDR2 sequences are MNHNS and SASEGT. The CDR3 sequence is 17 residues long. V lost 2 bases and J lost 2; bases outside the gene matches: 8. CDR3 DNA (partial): TGTGCCAGCAGTGAATCGGGGGGGGGACAGGGGGCCTACGAG. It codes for CASSESGGGQGAYE. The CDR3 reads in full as CASSESGGGQGAYEQYF.

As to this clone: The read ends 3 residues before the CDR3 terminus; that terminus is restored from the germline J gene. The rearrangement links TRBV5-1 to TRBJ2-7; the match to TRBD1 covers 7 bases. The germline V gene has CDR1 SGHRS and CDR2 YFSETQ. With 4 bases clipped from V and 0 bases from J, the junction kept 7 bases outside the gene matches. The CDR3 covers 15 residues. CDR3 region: CASSTGQVPSYEQYF. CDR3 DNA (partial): TGCGCCAGCAGCACCGGACAGGTGCCCTCCTACGAG.

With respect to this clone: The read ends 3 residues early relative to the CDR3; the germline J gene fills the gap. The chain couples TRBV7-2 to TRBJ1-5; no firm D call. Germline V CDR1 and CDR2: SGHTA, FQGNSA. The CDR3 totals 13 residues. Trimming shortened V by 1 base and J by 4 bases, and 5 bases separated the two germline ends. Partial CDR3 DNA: TGTGCCAGCAGCTTAGGTCCTAATCAGCCC. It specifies CASSLGPNQP. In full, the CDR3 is CASSLGPNQPQHF.

CDR3: CASSDWRGERTDTQYF. The CDR3 DNA, read in part, is TGCGCCAGCAGTGACTGGCGGGGGGAACGCACAGATACG. The rearrangement uses TRBV10-2 and TRBJ2-3, with 8 bases that match TRBD2. The CDR3 is cut off 3 residues early in the read; its end comes from the germline J gene. CDR1 and CDR2 (germline): WSHSY, SAAADI. This CDR3 spans 16 amino acids. Unmatched junction bases numbered 6, after V lost 3 bases and J lost 1 base.

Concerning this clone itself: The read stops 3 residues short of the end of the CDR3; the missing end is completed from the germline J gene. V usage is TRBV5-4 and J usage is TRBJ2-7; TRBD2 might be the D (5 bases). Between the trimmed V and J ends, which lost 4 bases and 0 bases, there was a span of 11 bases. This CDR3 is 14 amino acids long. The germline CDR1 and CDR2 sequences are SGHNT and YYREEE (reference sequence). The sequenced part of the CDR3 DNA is TGTGCCAGCAGCGCCGCTGGACTCTCCTACGAG. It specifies CASSAAGLSYE. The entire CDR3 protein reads CASSAAGLSYEQYF.

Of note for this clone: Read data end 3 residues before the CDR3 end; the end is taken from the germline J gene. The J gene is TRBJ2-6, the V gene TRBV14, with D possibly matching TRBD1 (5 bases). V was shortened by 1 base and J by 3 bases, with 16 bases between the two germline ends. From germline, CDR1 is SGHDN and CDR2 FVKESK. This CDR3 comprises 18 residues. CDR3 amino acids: CASSQASQGSRGANVLTF. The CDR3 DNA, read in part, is TGTGCCAGCAGCCAAGCCTCCCAGGGTTCTCGTGGGGCCAACGTC.

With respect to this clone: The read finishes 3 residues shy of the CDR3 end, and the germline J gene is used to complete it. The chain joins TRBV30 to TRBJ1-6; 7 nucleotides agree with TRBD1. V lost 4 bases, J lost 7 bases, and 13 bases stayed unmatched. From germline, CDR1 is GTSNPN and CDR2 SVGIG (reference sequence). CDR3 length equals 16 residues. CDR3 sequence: CAWTLGGGGRNSPLHF. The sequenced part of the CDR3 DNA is TGTGCCTGGACCCTAGGGGGCGGTGGAAGGAATTCACCC.

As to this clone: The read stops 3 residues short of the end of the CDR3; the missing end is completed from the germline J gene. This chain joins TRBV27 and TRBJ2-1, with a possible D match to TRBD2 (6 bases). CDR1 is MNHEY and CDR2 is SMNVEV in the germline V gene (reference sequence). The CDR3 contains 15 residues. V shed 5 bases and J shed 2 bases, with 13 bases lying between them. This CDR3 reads CASSDRVAAYNEQFF. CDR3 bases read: TGTGCCAGCAGTGATCGAGTAGCGGCCTACAATGAG.

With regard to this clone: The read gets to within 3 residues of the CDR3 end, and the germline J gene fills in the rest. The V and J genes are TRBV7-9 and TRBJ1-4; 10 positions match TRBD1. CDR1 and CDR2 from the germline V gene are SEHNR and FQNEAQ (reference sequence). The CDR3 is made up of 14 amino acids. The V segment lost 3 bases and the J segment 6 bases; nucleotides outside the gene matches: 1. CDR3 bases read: TGTGCCAGCAGCTTTGGACAGGGGGATGAAAAA. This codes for CASSFGQGDEK. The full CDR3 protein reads CASSFGQGDEKLFF.

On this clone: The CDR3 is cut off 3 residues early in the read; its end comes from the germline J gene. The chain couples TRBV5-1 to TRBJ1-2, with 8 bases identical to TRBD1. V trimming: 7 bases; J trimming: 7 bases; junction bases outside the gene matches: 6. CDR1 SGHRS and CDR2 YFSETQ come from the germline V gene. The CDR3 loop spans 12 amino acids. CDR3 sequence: CASRTDRVGYTF. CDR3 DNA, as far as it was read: TGCGCCAGCCGAACGGACAGGGTTGGC.

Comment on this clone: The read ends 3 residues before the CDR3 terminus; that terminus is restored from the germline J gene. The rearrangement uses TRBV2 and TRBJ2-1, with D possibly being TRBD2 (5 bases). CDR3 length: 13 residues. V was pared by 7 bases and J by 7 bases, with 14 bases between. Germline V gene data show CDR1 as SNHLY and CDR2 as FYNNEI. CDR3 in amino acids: CASILVSANEQFF. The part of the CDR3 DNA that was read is TGTGCCAGCATACTAGTTTCTGCGAATGAG.

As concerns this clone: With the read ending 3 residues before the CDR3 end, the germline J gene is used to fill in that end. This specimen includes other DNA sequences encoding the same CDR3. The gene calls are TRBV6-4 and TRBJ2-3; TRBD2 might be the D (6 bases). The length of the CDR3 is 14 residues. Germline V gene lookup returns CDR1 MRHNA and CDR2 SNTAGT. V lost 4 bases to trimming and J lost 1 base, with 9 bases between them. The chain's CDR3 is CASSVRGGTDTQYF. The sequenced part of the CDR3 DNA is TGTGCCAGCAGTGTGCGGGGAGGCACAGATACG.

CDR3 in amino acids: CASSLIVNQETQYF. The sequenced part of the CDR3 DNA is TGTGCCAGCAGTTTAATCGTTAACCAAGAGACC. The gene calls are TRBV12-3 or TRBV12-4 and TRBJ2-5, with D unresolved. From the germline J gene comes the end of the CDR3, since the read stops 3 residues before it. V was clipped by 2 bases and J by 0 bases, with 7 bases between them. CDR3 length: 14 amino acids.

The CDR3 spells CATEWALSGANVLFF. CDR3 DNA, as far as it was read: TGTGCCACCGAATGGGCTCTCTCTGGGGCCAACGTA. The chain is built from TRBV15 and TRBJ1-4, with D tentatively TRBD1 (5 bases). Read sequence stops 3 residues before the CDR3 end, and the germline J gene provides the missing end. CDR1 is LNHNV, CDR2 YYDKDF, per germline (reference sequence). CDR3 length equals 15 residues.

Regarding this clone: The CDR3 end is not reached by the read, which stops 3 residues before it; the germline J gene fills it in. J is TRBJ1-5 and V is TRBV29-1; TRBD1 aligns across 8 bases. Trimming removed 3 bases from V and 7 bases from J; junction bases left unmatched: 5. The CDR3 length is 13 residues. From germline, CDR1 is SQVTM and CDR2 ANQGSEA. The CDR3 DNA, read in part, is TGCAGCGTTGAGGACAGGGTGGGCCAGCCC. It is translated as CSVEDRVGQP. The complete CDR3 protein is CSVEDRVGQPQHF. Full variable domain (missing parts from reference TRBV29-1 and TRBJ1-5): SAVISQKPSRDICQRGTSLTIQCQVDSQVTMMFWYRQQPGQSLTLIATANQGSEATYESGFVIDKFPISRPNLTFSTLTVSNMSPEDSSIYLCSVEDRVGQPQHFGDGTRLSIL.

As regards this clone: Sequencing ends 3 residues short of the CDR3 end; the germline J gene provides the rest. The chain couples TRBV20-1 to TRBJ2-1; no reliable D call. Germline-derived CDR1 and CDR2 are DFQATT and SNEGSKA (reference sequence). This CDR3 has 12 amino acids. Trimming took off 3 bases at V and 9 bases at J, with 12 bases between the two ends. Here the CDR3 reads CSARVSSREQFF. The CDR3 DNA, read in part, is TGCAGTGCTAGGGTGTCCAGTCGTGAG.

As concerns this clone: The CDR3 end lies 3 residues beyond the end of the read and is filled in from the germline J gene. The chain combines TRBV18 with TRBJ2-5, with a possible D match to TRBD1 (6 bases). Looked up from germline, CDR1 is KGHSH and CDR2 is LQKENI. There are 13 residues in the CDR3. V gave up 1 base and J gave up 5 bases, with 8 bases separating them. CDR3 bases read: TGTGCCAGCTCACCACAGGGGGTGGAGACC. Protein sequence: CASSPQGVET. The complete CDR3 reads CASSPQGVETQYF.